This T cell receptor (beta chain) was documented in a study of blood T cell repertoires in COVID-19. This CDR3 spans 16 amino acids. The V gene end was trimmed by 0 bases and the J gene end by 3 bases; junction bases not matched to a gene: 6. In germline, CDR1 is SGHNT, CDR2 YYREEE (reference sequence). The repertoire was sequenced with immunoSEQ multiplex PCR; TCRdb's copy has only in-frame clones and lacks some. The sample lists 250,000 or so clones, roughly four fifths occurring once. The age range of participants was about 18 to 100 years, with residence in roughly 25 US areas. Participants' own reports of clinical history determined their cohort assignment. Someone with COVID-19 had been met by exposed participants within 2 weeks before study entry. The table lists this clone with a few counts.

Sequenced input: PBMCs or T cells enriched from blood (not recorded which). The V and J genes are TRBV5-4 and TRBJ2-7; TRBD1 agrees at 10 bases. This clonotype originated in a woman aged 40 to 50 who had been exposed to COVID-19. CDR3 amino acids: CASSLGDRGFGYEQYF. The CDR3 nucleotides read TGTGCCAGCAGCTTGGGGGACAGGGGATTTGGCTACGAGCAGTACTTC.